These T cell receptor beta chains were read from a single sample in a study of blood T cell repertoires in COVID-19. Libraries were prepared by immunoSEQ multiplex PCR; TCRdb keeps only in-frame clonotypes and omits some of them. The sample holds about 260,000 clones; approximately 86% are singletons and the top ten take about 2%. The source material was peripheral blood. These receptors originate from a young man with active or convalescent COVID-19. Both conserved end residues are part of each CDR3. The D gene is left open where the match is weak. Size is stated for part of the rows, as once, few or many counts, or as a class when the clone is expanded.

size | D | J | V | CDR3 | DNA
. | TRBD2 | TRBJ2-3 | TRBV11-2 | CASSFYFGGGARDTQYF | TGTGCCAGCAGCTTTTATTTTGGCGGGGGGGCCAGGGATACGCAGTATTTT
. | . | TRBJ2-5 | TRBV5-1 | CASSSGVGETQYF | TGCGCCAGCAGCTCAGGGGTTGGGGAGACCCAGTACTTC
. | . | TRBJ1-4 | TRBV5-8 | CASSNTGRGDEKLFF | TGTGCCAGCAGCAACACGGGGCGCGGGGATGAAAAACTGTTTTTT
once | . | TRBJ2-1 | TRBV5-1 | CASSYPSAHNEQFF | TGCGCCAGCAGCTACCCTAGCGCTCACAATGAGCAGTTCTTC
. | . | TRBJ1-1 | TRBV7-9 | CATYLQGVNTEAFF | TGTGCCACATACCTACAGGGTGTGAACACTGAAGCTTTCTTT
. | . | TRBJ1-1 | TRBV12-3/TRBV12-4 | CASSLVGATEAFF | TGTGCCAGCAGTTTAGTAGGGGCCACTGAAGCTTTCTTT
. | . | TRBJ2-1 | TRBV6-4 | CASSSVTSSYNEQFF | TGTGCCAGCAGCTCCGTCACGAGCTCCTACAATGAGCAGTTCTTC
. | TRBD1 | TRBJ1-2 | TRBV4-1 | CASSRGTGYNYGYTF | TGCGCCAGCAGCCGCGGGACAGGCTATAACTATGGCTACACCTTC
. | TRBD2 | TRBJ2-2 | TRBV7-6 | CASSVAALAGEAGELFF | TGTGCCAGCAGCGTAGCAGCTCTAGCGGGGGAGGCCGGGGAGCTGTTTTTT
few | . | TRBJ1-3 | TRBV27 | CASSLSRSGNTIYF | TGTGCCAGCAGTTTATCCCGCTCTGGAAACACCATATATTTT
. | . | TRBJ1-2 | TRBV5-4 | CASSRDYGYTF | TGTGCCAGCAGCCGGGACTATGGCTACACCTTC
. | TRBD1 | TRBJ1-1 | TRBV7-2 | CASSLIQGASTEAFF | TGTGCCAGCAGCTTAATACAGGGGGCGAGCACTGAAGCTTTCTTT
. | . | TRBJ2-3 | TRBV13 | CASSHPGTDTQYF | TGTGCCAGCAGCCACCCGGGCACAGATACGCAGTATTTT
. | . | TRBJ2-3 | TRBV21-1 | CARQRTGKADTQYF | TGTGCCAGACAACGGACAGGGAAGGCAGATACGCAGTATTTT
. | TRBD2 | TRBJ2-7 | TRBV16 | CASSQSGGGAYEQYF | TGTGCCAGCAGCCAATCGGGCGGGGGGGCCTACGAGCAGTACTTC
few | . | TRBJ1-5 | TRBV7-2 | CASSFGPQGINQPQHF | TGTGCCAGCAGCTTCGGGCCCCAGGGGATTAATCAGCCCCAGCATTTT
. | TRBD2 | TRBJ2-7 | TRBV2 | CAGQGGGNSYEQYF | TGTGCCGGCCAAGGCGGGGGGAACTCCTACGAGCAGTACTTC
. | TRBD2 | TRBJ2-3 | TRBV6-1 | CASSEGVAGGVDTQYF | TGTGCCAGCAGTGAAGGTGTAGCGGGGGGTGTCGATACGCAGTATTTT
many | TRBD1 | TRBJ2-7 | TRBV2 | CASSEYQGQGAKYEQYF | TGTGCCAGCAGTGAATATCAGGGACAGGGGGCAAAATACGAGCAGTACTTC
many | TRBD2 | TRBJ2-4 | TRBV9 | CASSTGVTSGGLSIQYF | TGTGCCAGCAGCACAGGGGTCACTAGCGGGGGACTAAGCATTCAGTACTTC
. | TRBD2 | TRBJ2-2 | TRBV6-5 | CASIGRGATGELFF | TGTGCCAGCATCGGGCGGGGGGCCACCGGGGAGCTGTTTTTT
few | . | TRBJ1-2 | TRBV2 | CAGREGGGFGYTF | TGTGCCGGCCGGGAAGGGGGAGGTTTTGGCTACACCTTC
. | . | TRBJ1-1 | TRBV11-2 | CASSFRFGGATEAFF | TGTGCCAGCAGCTTCCGCTTCGGCGGGGCCACTGAAGCTTTCTTT
. | . | TRBJ1-5 | TRBV6-2/TRBV6-3 | CASSYAQGSQPQHF | TGTGCCAGCAGTTATGCACAGGGTTCACAGCCCCAGCATTTT
once | TRBD1 | TRBJ1-5 | TRBV4-3 | CASSQDGTGNQPQHF | TGCGCCAGCAGCCAGGACGGGACAGGCAATCAGCCCCAGCATTTT
. | . | TRBJ1-1 | TRBV7-9 | CASSLITFLNTEAFF | TGTGCCAGCAGCTTAATAACATTCTTGAACACTGAAGCTTTCTTT
few | TRBD1 | TRBJ2-7 | TRBV5-1 | CASSSTGSSLYEQYF | TGCGCCAGCAGCTCGACAGGGAGTAGCCTCTACGAGCAGTACTTC
. | . | TRBJ2-7 | TRBV3-1/TRBV3-2 | CASSLFLGQGYEQYF | TGTGCCAGCAGCCTCTTTCTGGGGCAGGGTTACGAGCAGTACTTC
. | . | TRBJ2-5 | TRBV15 | CATSRDIGGETQYF | TGTGCCACCAGCAGAGATATAGGGGGTGAGACCCAGTACTTC
. | . | TRBJ2-2 | TRBV7-9 | CASSSGTRPGELFF | TGTGCCAGCAGCTCGGGCACTAGGCCCGGGGAGCTGTTTTTT
. | . | TRBJ2-1 | TRBV7-9 | CASSNDYPNYNEQFF | TGTGCCAGCAGCAATGACTACCCCAACTACAATGAGCAGTTCTTC
. | TRBD1 | TRBJ2-1 | TRBV6-6 | CASSPVGQGAHYNEQFF | TGTGCCAGCAGTCCTGTGGGGCAGGGGGCGCATTACAATGAGCAGTTCTTC
. | . | TRBJ1-2 | TRBV4-3 | CASSQDGGGDYGYTF | TGCGCCAGCAGCCAAGACGGCGGGGGCGACTATGGCTACACCTTC
. | TRBD2 | TRBJ2-1 | TRBV4-2 | CASSRSSGGADYEQFF | TGTGCCAGCAGCCGGTCGAGCGGGGGGGCGGACTATGAGCAGTTCTTC
. | . | TRBJ1-1 | TRBV5-1 | CASSSGGSEAFF | TGCGCCAGCAGCTCCGGGGGATCTGAAGCTTTCTTT
once | . | TRBJ2-7 | TRBV5-1 | CASSFDLTTTYEQYF | TGCGCCAGCAGCTTCGACCTTACGACAACCTACGAGCAGTACTTC
. | TRBD1 | TRBJ1-1 | TRBV10-2 | CASSVAGGSTEAFF | TGCGCCAGCAGTGTTGCAGGGGGAAGTACTGAAGCTTTCTTT
. | TRBD2 | TRBJ2-3 | TRBV2 | CASGTSGGRPDTQYF | TGTGCCAGCGGGACTAGCGGGGGTCGGCCAGATACGCAGTATTTT